The source of this T cell receptor beta chain is a study of blood T cell repertoires in COVID-19. Study-level background: The analysed material was cDNA or gDNA that came from T cells, B-cell-depleted T cells, or PBMCs.

Germline CDR1 reads MDHEN; CDR2 reads SYDVKM. CDR3 length: 13 residues. Trimming cost V 6 bases and J 7 bases; bases outside gene matches: 8. Authors' processing steps: Amplifying reference gene primers gave estimates of nucleated cell counts. Clones were read by immunoSEQ multiplex PCR, and TCRdb kept only the in-frame ones, dropping some. V and J calls and clone size are given by that table; D and trimming were obtained from the DNA. The top ten hold roughly 4.3% of the sample, which has approximately 250,000 clones, 90% seen once. Participants spanned ages about 18 to 100 years and resided in about two dozen US areas.

The V and J genes are TRBV28 and TRBJ1-2, with 7 nucleotides matching TRBD1. Sequencing input: PBMCs or T cells enriched from blood (not recorded which). This receptor was identified in a woman aged 25 to 39 with acute COVID-19. The CDR3 is CASSPGTAGGYTF. The CDR3 nucleotides read TGTGCCAGCAGCCCCGGGACAGCCGGTGGCTACACCTTC.